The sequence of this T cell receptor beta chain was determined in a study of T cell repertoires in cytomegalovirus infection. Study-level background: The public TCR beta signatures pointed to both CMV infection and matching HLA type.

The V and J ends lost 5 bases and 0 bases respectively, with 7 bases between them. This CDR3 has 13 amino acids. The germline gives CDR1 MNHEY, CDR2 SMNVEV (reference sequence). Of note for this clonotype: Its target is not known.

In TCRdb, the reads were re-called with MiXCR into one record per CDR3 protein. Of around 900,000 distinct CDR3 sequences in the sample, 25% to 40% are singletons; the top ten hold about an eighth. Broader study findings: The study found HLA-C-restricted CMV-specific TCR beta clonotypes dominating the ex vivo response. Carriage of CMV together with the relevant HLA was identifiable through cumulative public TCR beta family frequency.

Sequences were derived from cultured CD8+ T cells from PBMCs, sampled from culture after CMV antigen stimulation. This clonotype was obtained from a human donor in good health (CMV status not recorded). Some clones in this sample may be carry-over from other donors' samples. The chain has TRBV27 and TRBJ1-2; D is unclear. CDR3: CASSIEANYGYTF. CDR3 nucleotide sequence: TGTGCCAGCAGTATCGAGGCTAACTATGGCTACACCTTC.